What follows are 16 T cell receptor beta chains derived from one specimen sequenced in a study of shared clonotypes between healthy human individuals. Naive CD8 isolation took CD45RO-negative cells positively selected for CCR7 and excluded terminally differentiated effector memory CD45RA+ cells. Generated by immunoSEQ multiplex PCR, the TCRdb table keeps only in-frame clones and is missing some. Of 1.5 million to 2.5 million clones detected, about 95% appear once; the ten largest clones hold less than 1.5%. Specimen: naive CD8+ T cells sorted from blood. These receptors all stem from a man aged 18 to 29 in good health.

J is TRBJ1-1 and V is TRBV5-8; 7 bases are a match to TRBD1. CDR3 length: 14 residues. V lost 0 bases, J lost 8 bases, and 7 bases stayed unmatched. Germline V CDR1 and CDR2: SGHTS, YDEGEE. The chain's CDR3 is CASSLGQGDWEAFF. CDR3 DNA sequence: TGTGCCAGCAGCTTGGGGCAGGGGGATTGGGAAGCTTTCTTT.

CDR3 loop: CASSTGLAGRYQETQYF. The CDR3 region has the DNA TGTGCCAGTAGTACCGGACTAGCGGGGCGGTACCAAGAGACCCAGTACTTC. The chain uses TRBV19 and TRBJ2-5; TRBD2 agrees at 12 bases. The CDR3 contains 17 residues. Germline V gives CDR1 LNHDA, CDR2 SQIVND (reference sequence). V shed 4 bases, J shed 0 bases, and the junction held 6 bases outside the gene matches.

This sequence joins TRBV7-6 and TRBJ2-7; 7 nucleotides match TRBD1. The CDR3 is 14 residues long. V gave up 5 bases and J gave up 2 bases; unmatched junction bases: 6. Germline V lookup: CDR1 SGHVS, CDR2 FNYEAQ. The CDR3 is CASSPGTVTYEQYF. In DNA form, the CDR3 reads TGTGCCAGCAGCCCCGGGACAGTAACCTACGAGCAGTACTTC.

The J gene is TRBJ2-7, the V gene TRBV11-2, with 8 bases fitting TRBD2. The CDR3 covers 14 residues. Unmatched junction bases numbered 11, after V lost 6 bases and J lost 7 bases. The germline V gene has CDR1 SGHAT and CDR2 FQNNGV. The CDR3 nucleotides are TGTGCCAGCAGTGGTTGGGCGGGGGGTGTTGAGCAGTACTTC. It translates to CASSGWAGGVEQYF.

The V gene is TRBV5-4, the J gene TRBJ2-7; 8 bases agree with TRBD1. Per the germline V gene, CDR1 is SGHNT and CDR2 is YYREEE (reference sequence). The V and J ends lost 4 bases and 7 bases, in that order; junction bases with no gene match: 10. The CDR3 consists of 14 residues. Written as DNA, the CDR3 is TGTGCCAGCAGCGCCGGGACAGGCTTGTGGGAGCAGTACTTC. Translated: CASSAGTGLWEQYF.

This chain connects TRBV25-1 to TRBJ2-5; D gene ambiguous. Germline lookup yields CDR1 MGHDK and CDR2 SYGVNS. The CDR3 contains 11 residues. The V gene lost 2 bases and the J gene lost 4 bases, with 2 bases spanning the gap. The DNA of the CDR3 is TGTGCCAGCAGTGAAATAGAGACCCAGTACTTC. It translates to CASSEIETQYF.

This sequence joins TRBV10-3 and TRBJ1-2; tentative D call: TRBD1 (6 bases). Trimming took off 0 bases at V and 4 bases at J, with 12 bases between the two ends. Germline CDR1 and CDR2: ENHRY and SYGVKD. There are 15 residues in the CDR3. The CDR3 DNA is TGTGCCATCAGTGAGTCGGTCGTGGGGGCCTATGGCTACACCTTC. Translation: CAISESVVGAYGYTF.

This chain connects TRBV4-1 to TRBJ1-2; 8 bases are a match to TRBD1. The CDR3 totals 15 residues. Trimming took 4 bases from V and 1 from J; bases not matched to a gene: 5. Per the germline V gene, CDR1 is MGHRA and CDR2 is YSYEKL. The CDR3 DNA sequence: TGCGCCAGCAGCCCACGACAGGGGTTTAACTATGGCTACACCTTC. This translates into CASSPRQGFNYGYTF.

V and J are TRBV6-6 and TRBJ1-1; D call uncertain. Trimming stripped 5 bases from V and 1 base from J, with 11 bases between. Germline V gene lookup returns CDR1 MNHNY and CDR2 SVGAGI (reference sequence). CDR3 length: 14 amino acids. CDR3 in DNA: TGTGCCAGCAGTATGACACTCGCGAACACTGAAGCTTTCTTT. It encodes CASSMTLANTEAFF.

The chain links TRBV7-9 to TRBJ1-2; D gene uncertain. Germline V gene sequence: CDR1 SEHNR, CDR2 FQNEAQ (reference sequence). The CDR3 has 14 residues. V lost 4 bases and J lost 4, with 13 bases in between. The DNA of the CDR3 is TGTGCCAGCAGCTACACCGGGCCCATCTATGGCTACACCTTC. This codes for CASSYTGPIYGYTF.

In the case of this clone: The same CDR3 is also encoded by other DNA sequences in this sample. This chain joins TRBV27 and TRBJ1-2; tentative D call: TRBD1 (6 bases). Trimming took off 5 bases at V and 2 bases at J, with 12 bases between the two ends. CDR3 size: 14 residues. Germline CDR1 and CDR2: MNHEY and SMNVEV (reference sequence). The CDR3 coding sequence is TGTGCCAGCAGTCCGACAGGAGGGAACTATGGCTACACCTTC. Protein product: CASSPTGGNYGYTF.

This clone was observed once. The J gene is TRBJ2-2, the V gene TRBV27; 7 nucleotides align to TRBD2. The CDR3 covers 15 residues. V shed 4 bases, J shed 1 base, and the junction held 3 bases outside the gene matches. CDR1 is MNHEY, CDR2 SMNVEV, per germline (reference sequence). CDR3 nucleotide sequence: TGTGCCAGCAGTTCCGGACTAGGGAACACCGGGGAGCTGTTTTTT. Encoded protein: CASSSGLGNTGELFF.

The chain joins TRBV19 to TRBJ2-7, with TRBD1 matching 10 bases. Trimming at V came to 3 bases and at J to 3 bases, leaving 5 bases not matched to a gene. Per the germline V gene, CDR1 is LNHDA and CDR2 is SQIVND (reference sequence). The CDR3 loop spans 15 amino acids. CDR3 sequence reads: CASSMFGQGDYEQYF. The CDR3 DNA is TGTGCCAGTAGTATGTTTGGACAGGGGGACTACGAGCAGTACTTC.

This sequence joins TRBV9 and TRBJ2-6; the match to TRBD2 covers 7 bases. The junction had 7 bases not matched to a gene; V was cut back by 3 bases and J by 1 base. Germline CDR1 and CDR2: SGDLS and YYNGEE. This CDR3 region has 17 residues. This CDR3 is CASSERSGGSGANVLTF. CDR3 DNA: TGTGCCAGCAGCGAAAGGTCGGGAGGTTCTGGGGCCAACGTCCTGACTTTC.

With respect to this clone: This same CDR3 is encoded by further DNA sequences in the sample. The CDR3 DNA sequence: TGCGCCAGCAGCCAAGTTTCAGGGAACACTGAAGCTTTCTTT. Translation gives CASSQVSGNTEAFF. This chain joins TRBV4-1 and TRBJ1-1; D gene uncertain. CDR3 size: 14 residues. CDR1 is MGHRA, CDR2 YSYEKL, per germline. V dropped 1 base and J dropped 1 base, with 7 bases sitting between them.

This rearrangement joins TRBV5-5 to TRBJ2-7; the D gene is possibly TRBD1 (5 bases). V was cut by 4 bases and J by 2 bases, with 13 bases left in between. This CDR3 spans 14 amino acids. Germline CDR1 and CDR2: SGHKS and YYEKEE (reference sequence). The CDR3, as DNA: TGTGCCAGCAGCATGACAGTACCCCCCTACGAGCAGTACTTC. Translation: CASSMTVPPYEQYF.